One sample yielded the 25 T cell receptor beta chains listed below, sequenced in a study of T cells in Graves' hyperthyroidism and ophthalmopathy. RNA transcripts were the template for amplifying TCR beta CDR3 regions. Using the HTBI primer set, a first-round RT-PCR was run on the TCR CDR3. TCRdb fed the multiplex PCR reads into MiXCR, producing one record per CDR3 protein. The sample carries more than 500,000 distinct CDR3 sequences, around 43% recorded once. Material for sequencing was peripheral blood or thyroid tissue (not recorded which). All receptors derive from an adult woman with Graves' disease, either hyperthyroidism or ophthalmopathy (not recorded which).

This clonotype has just a few counts. The V gene is TRBV20-1, the J gene TRBJ2-2; D uncertain. Trimming left V 6 bases short and J 3 bases short, with 2 bases between. CDR3 length equals 10 residues. Germline V gene lookup returns CDR1 DFQATT and CDR2 SNEGSKA (reference sequence). The CDR3 DNA reads TGCAGTGCCTACACCGGGGAGCTGTTTTTT. Its translation: CSAYTGELFF.

The chain employs TRBV24-1 and TRBJ2-7; 12 positions agree with TRBD2. The CDR3 loop spans 16 amino acids. With V trimmed by 4 bases and J by 2 bases, 5 bases remained unmatched. Germline CDR1 reads KGHDR; CDR2 reads SFDVKD. The CDR3 spells CATSDTGLAGTYEQYF. CDR3 coding DNA: TGTGCCACCAGTGACACCGGACTAGCGGGAACCTACGAGCAGTACTTC.

The chain employs TRBV11-2 and TRBJ2-5; D gene ambiguous. V was trimmed by 5 bases and J by 5 bases, leaving 12 bases between them. The V gene's germline CDR1 is SGHAT and CDR2 FQNNGV. This CDR3 comprises 13 residues. Here the CDR3 reads CASSANQAETQYF. Here the CDR3 DNA reads TGTGCCAGCAGCGCGAACCAGGCGGAGACCCAGTACTTC.

This chain uses TRBV2 with TRBJ1-1; tentative D call: TRBD1 (5 bases). Trimming cost V 7 bases and J 11 bases, with 14 bases left between them. There are 11 residues in the CDR3. CDR1 is SNHLY and CDR2 is FYNNEI in the germline V gene. CDR3 region: CASTRHRGAFF. Here the CDR3 DNA reads TGTGCCAGCACCCGACACCGGGGGGCTTTCTTT.

The rearrangement links TRBV6-2 or TRBV6-3 to TRBJ2-7, with a tentative D call TRBD1 (5 bases). From germline, CDR1 is MNHEY and CDR2 SVGEGT. The CDR3 sequence is 15 residues long. V lost 2 bases and J 2 bases, leaving 13 bases between the germline ends. CDR3 DNA: TGTGCCAGCAGTTACAGGGCCCTAGGGGCCTACGAGCAGTACTTC. Its protein is CASSYRALGAYEQYF.

This clonotype was observed a handful of times. This chain links TRBV20-1 with TRBJ2-5; 7 nucleotides match TRBD2. Trimming at V came to 3 bases and at J to 4 bases, leaving 2 bases not matched to a gene. CDR1 DFQATT and CDR2 SNEGSKA come from the germline V gene (reference sequence). The CDR3 covers 12 residues. The DNA for the CDR3 is TGCAGTGCTAGGTCGGGGGGAGAGACCCAGTACTTC. It yields the protein CSARSGGETQYF.

The chain joins TRBV7-2 to TRBJ1-1; D may be TRBD1 (5 bases). V gave up 5 bases and J gave up 5 bases, with 12 bases separating them. CDR3 length equals 13 residues. Germline V gene data show CDR1 as SGHTA and CDR2 as FQGNSA. CDR3 DNA sequence: TGTGCCAGCAGCGGCAGGGCCGCAACTGAAGCTTTCTTT. This sequence encodes CASSGRAATEAFF.

The chain combines TRBV7-9 with TRBJ1-5; 9 positions agree with TRBD1. Trimming removed 3 bases from V and 9 bases from J; junction bases left unmatched: 6. The CDR3 runs 14 residues. The germline CDR1 and CDR2 sequences are SEHNR and FQNEAQ (reference sequence). CDR3: CASSLGTGQRPQHF. The CDR3 DNA sequence: TGTGCCAGCAGCTTGGGGACAGGGCAGCGGCCCCAGCATTTT.

This clonotype was observed at least ten times. The V gene is TRBV27, the J gene TRBJ2-5; the match to TRBD2 covers 9 bases. With V trimmed by 5 bases and J by 3 bases, 4 bases remained unmatched. Germline CDR1 reads MNHEY; CDR2 reads SMNVEV (reference sequence). The length of the CDR3 is 14 residues. In DNA, the CDR3 is TGTGCCAGCAGTCAACTAGCGGGCGAAGAGACCCAGTACTTC. This encodes CASSQLAGEETQYF.

This clonotype was seen repeatedly, ten times or more. The junction shows a germline mismatch at one end, possibly a read error. The rearrangement links TRBV7-3 to TRBJ2-5; no firm D call. This CDR3 spans 10 amino acids. CDR1 and CDR2 (germline): SGHTA, FQGTGA. CDR3 loop: CAREIESQYF. The CDR3 DNA is TGTGCCAGGGAAATAGAGAGCCAGTACTTC.

The chain combines TRBV5-1 with TRBJ1-5, with 7 bases identical to TRBD1. Germline CDR1 reads SGHRS; CDR2 reads YFSETQ. The CDR3 is 15 residues long. J gave up 4 bases and V 2 bases, and 6 bases lay outside the gene matches. The CDR3 is CASSLGDSFNQPQHF. DNA of the CDR3: TGCGCCAGCAGCTTAGGGGACAGTTTTAATCAGCCCCAGCATTTT.

The V call is TRBV10-2, the J call TRBJ1-2; maybe TRBD1 (6 bases). V was cut by 11 bases and J by 4 bases, with 14 bases left in between. The CDR3 length is 12 residues. Per germline, CDR1 WSHSY and CDR2 SAAADI. The CDR3 DNA reads as TGCGCCTTCAGACAGGCACCCTATGGCTACACCTTC. Translated, it gives CAFRQAPYGYTF.

This clonotype was observed once. A junction boundary mismatches the germline segment, possibly from a read error. This chain joins TRBV7-2 and TRBJ2-5, with D possibly matching TRBD2 (5 bases). The CDR3 extends over 15 amino acids. Germline V gene data show CDR1 as SGHTA and CDR2 as FQGNSA. The CDR3 nucleotides are TGCGCCAGCAGCCAGTGGGCGGGTACGCAAGAGACCCAGTACTTC. It codes for CASSQWAGTQETQYF.

V usage is TRBV25-1 and J usage is TRBJ1-5; no definite D call. Germline V gene lookup returns CDR1 MGHDK and CDR2 SYGVNS. This CDR3 spans 17 amino acids. V lost 4 bases to trimming and J lost 0 bases, with 16 bases between them. The CDR3 sequence: CASSAIDQGYSNQPQHF. CDR3 bases: TGTGCCAGCAGTGCTATCGATCAAGGATATAGCAATCAGCCCCAGCATTTT.

At least ten counts were recorded for this clonotype. The chain links TRBV15 to TRBJ1-5, with D tentatively TRBD1 (6 bases). This CDR3 is built from 15 residues. Germline assignment: CDR1 LNHNV and CDR2 YYDKDF (reference sequence). V was trimmed by 2 bases and J by 6 bases, leaving 14 bases between them. The CDR3 DNA reads as TGTGCCACCAGCAGAACCGGGACAATCAGTCAGCCCCAGCATTTT. Translated, it gives CATSRTGTISQPQHF.

In the case of this clonotype: A much larger clone is a single base away; this may be a read error. The chain has TRBV10-3 and TRBJ2-2; the D is unclear. CDR1 ENHRY and CDR2 SYGVKD come from the germline V gene. The length of the CDR3 is 14 residues. This CDR3 reads CAVSPLVFTGELFF. CDR3 nucleotide sequence: TGTGCCGTCAGCCCCCTTGTTTTCACCGGGGAGCTGTTTTTT.

This clonotype was counted between two and nine times. This chain joins TRBV29-1 and TRBJ1-2; D unclear. The V end lost 3 bases, the J end lost 5 bases, and 13 bases lay between the germline ends. CDR3 length: 13 residues. The germline V gene encodes CDR1 SQVTM and CDR2 ANQGSEA. The CDR3 loop reads CSVENQDSYGYTF. In DNA, the CDR3 is TGCAGCGTTGAGAACCAGGACTCTTATGGCTACACCTTC.

This clonotype was seen a handful of times. CDR3: CATSDLIRNYGYTF. The CDR3 nucleotides read TGTGCCACCAGTGATTTGATCAGGAACTATGGCTACACCTTC. This rearrangement joins TRBV24-1 to TRBJ1-2; no clear D. This CDR3 comprises 14 residues. Deletions cut 0 bases from V and 2 bases from J, with 6 bases between. Germline CDR1 and CDR2: KGHDR and SFDVKD.

As for this clonotype: A much more abundant neighbour one base away suggests this may be a read error. The chain uses TRBV20-1 and TRBJ2-2; tentatively, D is TRBD2 (6 bases). The CDR3 extends over 15 amino acids. Per germline, CDR1 DFQATT and CDR2 SNEGSKA (reference sequence). V lost 5 bases, J lost 6 bases, and 19 bases lay in between. CDR3 bases: TGCAGTGCTTGGGCGGCCCGCGGAGGGGCCGGGGAGCTGTTTTTT. Its translation is CSAWAARGGAGELFF.

This clonotype was seen a handful of times. J is TRBJ1-1 and V is TRBV10-3; D is unclear. This CDR3 spans 13 amino acids. Germline V gene lookup returns CDR1 ENHRY and CDR2 SYGVKD. With 10 bases removed from V and 5 bases from J, the gap between germline ends came to 17 bases. Written as DNA, the CDR3 is TGTGCCACCGCTCCGGGTCCTGGGACTGAAGCTTTCTTT. It translates to CATAPGPGTEAFF.

Turning to this clonotype: A single base separates this from a much larger clone, so it may be a read error. The rearrangement uses TRBV6-1 and TRBJ1-4; TRBD1 aligns across 8 bases. CDR3 length: 15 amino acids. Germline-derived CDR1 and CDR2 are MNHNS and SASEGT. Written as DNA, the CDR3 is TGTGCCAGCAGCATAACAGGGGGAAACAATGAACAACTGTTTTTT. Encoded protein: CASSITGGNNEQLFF.

This clonotype was recorded a few times. The J gene is TRBJ2-2, the V gene TRBV10-3; 9 bases line up with TRBD2. CDR3 length: 15 residues. Germline trimming cut 11 bases from V and 4 bases from J; bases unmatched to any gene: 11. Per germline, CDR1 ENHRY and CDR2 SYGVKD. Written as DNA, the CDR3 is TGTGCCTCCGGGGACGCGGGAGGGGGCACCGGGGAGCTGTTTTTT. Amino acids: CASGDAGGGTGELFF.

A few counts support this clonotype. This chain links TRBV12-3 or TRBV12-4 with TRBJ1-1, with 8 nucleotides matching TRBD1. V lost 5 bases, J lost 10 bases, and 3 bases stayed unmatched. The CDR3 extends over 11 amino acids. DNA of the CDR3: TGTGCCAGCAGTCACGACAGGGGAGCTTTCTTT. This sequence encodes CASSHDRGAFF.

The chain links TRBV7-9 to TRBJ1-2; tentative D call: TRBD1 (5 bases). The CDR3 spans 13 residues. Trimming stripped 5 bases from V and 6 bases from J, with 13 bases between. Germline V gene lookup returns CDR1 SEHNR and CDR2 FQNEAQ (reference sequence). This CDR3 is CASSPTGRDGYTF. For the CDR3, the DNA is TGTGCCAGCAGCCCAACAGGCCGGGATGGCTACACCTTC.

This clonotype was recorded at least ten times. V is TRBV7-9 and J is TRBJ1-6; D is undetermined. The germline V gene has CDR1 SEHNR and CDR2 FQNEAQ (reference sequence). V was pared by 4 bases and J by 8 bases, with 6 bases between. The CDR3 contains 12 residues. The CDR3 loop is CASSSTYSPLHF. The CDR3 nucleotides read TGTGCCAGCAGCTCCACATATTCACCCCTCCACTTT.